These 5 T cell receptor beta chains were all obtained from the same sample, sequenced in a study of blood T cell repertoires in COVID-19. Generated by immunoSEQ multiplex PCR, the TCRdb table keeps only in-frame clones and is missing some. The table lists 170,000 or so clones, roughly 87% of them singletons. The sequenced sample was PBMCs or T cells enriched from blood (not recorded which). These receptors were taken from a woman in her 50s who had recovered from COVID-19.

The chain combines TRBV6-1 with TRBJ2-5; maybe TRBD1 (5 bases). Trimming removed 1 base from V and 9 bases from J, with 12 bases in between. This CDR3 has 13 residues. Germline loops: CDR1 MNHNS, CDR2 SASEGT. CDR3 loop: CASSEEAGLAQYF. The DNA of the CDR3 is TGTGCCAGCAGTGAAGAAGCAGGGTTAGCCCAGTACTTC.

CDR3 sequence reads: CASSPAGGTDTQYF. The CDR3 DNA reads as TGTGCCAGCAGTCCCGCAGGGGGCACAGATACGCAGTATTTT. The chain recombines TRBV28 with TRBJ2-3; TRBD1 might be the D (6 bases). V was pared by 5 bases and J by 1 base, with 10 bases between. Per the germline V gene, CDR1 is MDHEN and CDR2 is SYDVKM. The CDR3 is 14 residues long.

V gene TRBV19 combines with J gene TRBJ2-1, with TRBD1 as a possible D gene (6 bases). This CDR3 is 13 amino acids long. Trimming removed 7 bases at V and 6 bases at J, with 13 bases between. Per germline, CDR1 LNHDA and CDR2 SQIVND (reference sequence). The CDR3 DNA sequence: TGTGCCAGTATAGGACAGACCATCAATGAGCAGTTCTTC. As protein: CASIGQTINEQFF.

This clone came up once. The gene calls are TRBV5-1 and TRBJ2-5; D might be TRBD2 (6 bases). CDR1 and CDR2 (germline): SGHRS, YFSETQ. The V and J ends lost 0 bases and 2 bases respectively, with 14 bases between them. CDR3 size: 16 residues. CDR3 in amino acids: CASSLAGGVGQETQYF. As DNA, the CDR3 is TGCGCCAGCAGCTTGGCCGGGGGAGTGGGGCAAGAGACCCAGTACTTC.

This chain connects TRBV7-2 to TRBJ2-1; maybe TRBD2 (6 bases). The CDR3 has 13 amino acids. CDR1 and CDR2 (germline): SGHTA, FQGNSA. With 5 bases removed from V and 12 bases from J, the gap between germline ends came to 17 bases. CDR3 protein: CASSPDGVGGQFF. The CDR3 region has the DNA TGTGCCAGCAGCCCAGACGGAGTGGGGGGGCAGTTCTTC.